The clone carrying this T cell receptor (beta chain) was observed a single time. Its specificity is unknown. Method: immunoSEQ multiplex PCR; TCRdb's copy keeps in-frame clones and lacks some. The sample yields roughly 2 million clones, about 95% seen once. These data originate in a study of shared clonotypes between healthy human individuals. V was trimmed by 8 bases and J by 0 bases, leaving 22 bases between them. Per the germline V gene, CDR1 is SGHVS and CDR2 is FQNEAQ. The CDR3 is 18 residues long. Study-wide results and caveats: Sorted-subset samples were not fully sequenced, rarefaction indicated.

CD45RO-negative, CCR7-positively selected cells formed the naive CD8 fraction, excluding terminally differentiated effector memory CD45RA+ cells. The sequence derives from a man younger than 35 in good health. The sequencing sample was made of naive CD8+ T cells sorted from blood. This sequence joins TRBV7-8 and TRBJ2-2; TRBD1 is a possible D gene (6 bases). CDR3: CASGTGTRTFANTGELFF. The CDR3 coding sequence is TGTGCCAGCGGGACCGGGACACGGACTTTCGCGAACACCGGGGAGCTGTTTTTT.